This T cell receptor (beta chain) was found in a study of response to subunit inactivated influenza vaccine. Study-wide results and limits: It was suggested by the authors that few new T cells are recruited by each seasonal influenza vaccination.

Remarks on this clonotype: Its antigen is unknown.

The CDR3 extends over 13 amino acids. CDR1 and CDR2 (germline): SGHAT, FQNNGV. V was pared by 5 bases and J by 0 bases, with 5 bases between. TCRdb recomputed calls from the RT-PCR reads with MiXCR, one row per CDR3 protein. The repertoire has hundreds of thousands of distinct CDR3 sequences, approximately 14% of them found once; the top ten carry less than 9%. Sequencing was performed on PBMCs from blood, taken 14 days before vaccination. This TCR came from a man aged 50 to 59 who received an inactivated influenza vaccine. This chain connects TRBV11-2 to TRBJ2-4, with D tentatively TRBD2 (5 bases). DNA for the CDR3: TGTGCCAGCAGCGAGGGAGCCAAAAACATTCAGTACTTC. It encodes CASSEGAKNIQYF.